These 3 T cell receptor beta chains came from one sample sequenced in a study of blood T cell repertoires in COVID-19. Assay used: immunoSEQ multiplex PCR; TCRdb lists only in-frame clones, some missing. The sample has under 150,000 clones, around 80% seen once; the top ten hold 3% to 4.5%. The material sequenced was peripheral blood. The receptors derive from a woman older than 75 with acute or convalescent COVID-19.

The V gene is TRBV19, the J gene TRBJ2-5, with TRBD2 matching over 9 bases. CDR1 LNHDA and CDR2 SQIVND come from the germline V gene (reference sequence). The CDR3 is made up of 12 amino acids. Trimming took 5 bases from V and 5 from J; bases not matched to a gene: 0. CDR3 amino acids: CASSAGGETQYF. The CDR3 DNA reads TGTGCCAGTAGTGCGGGGGGGGAGACCCAGTACTTC.

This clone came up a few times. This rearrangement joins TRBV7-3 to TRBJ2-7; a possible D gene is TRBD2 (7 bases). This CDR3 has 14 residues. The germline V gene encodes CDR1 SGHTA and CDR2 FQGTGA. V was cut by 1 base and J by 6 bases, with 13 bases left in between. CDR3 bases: TGTGCCAGCAGCTTAAGGGGGGGCACGGGCGAGCAGTACTTC. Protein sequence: CASSLRGGTGEQYF.

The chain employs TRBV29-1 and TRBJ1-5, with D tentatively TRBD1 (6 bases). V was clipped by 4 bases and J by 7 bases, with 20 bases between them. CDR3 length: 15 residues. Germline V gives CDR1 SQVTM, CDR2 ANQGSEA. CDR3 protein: CSVAPSGVEGQPQHF. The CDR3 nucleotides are TGCAGCGTTGCTCCGTCAGGGGTAGAGGGACAGCCCCAGCATTTT.